This TCR beta chain was sequenced in a study of T cell repertoires in cytomegalovirus infection (dated by TCRdb to the late 2010s). Background for the entire study: Recently identified HLA-C-restricted CMV epitopes, whose presentation resists viral immunomodulation, were targeted by peptide stimulations together with well-studied HLA-B-restricted epitopes. Because public TCR beta signatures pointed to carriage of CMV infection together with the matching HLA type, the HLA type of each donor mattered for the analysis. Broader findings and caveats from the paper: Cumulative frequency of public TCR beta family members discriminated carriers of CMV infection plus the relevant HLA type in this cohort and an independent approximately 400-donor cohort. The ex vivo response was dominated by HLA-C-restricted CMV-specific TCR beta clonotypes, which also provided the single most frequent clonotype in two of eight donors.

This sample was sequenced with an Illumina HiSeq 1500. TCRdb reworked the public reads: Q25 trimming with fastp, MiXCR clone assembly, productive beta chains retained. Each CDR3 protein appears once, grouped with its most common genes and DNA. The sample table holds hundreds of thousands of distinct CDR3 sequences, of which approximately 46% were seen once. The ten largest make up around 45% of the sample. The treatment or condition label corresponds to: in vitro stimulation with specific CMV peptide epitopes to enrich CMV-specific T cells. This clonotype was found a few times. This clone's antigen is unknown. No much larger clone is present one base from it, and per-base qualities are unavailable. This sequence was found in a human donor in good health (CMV status not recorded). Some clones in this sample may be carry-over from other donors' samples. The sample was cultured PBMCs, taken from culture after CMV antigen stimulation.

The base sequence is TGTGCCAGCAGTTACTCGGACAGATCCCATACGCAGTATTTT. It is translated as CASSYSDRSHTQYF. The sequence joins TRBV6-5 to TRBJ2-3, and the D gene may be TRBD1, 6 bases matching. The germline V gene encodes CDR1 MNHEY and CDR2 SVGAGI. V loses 0 bases of germline sequence and J loses 7 bases, and the interval between the two ends is 11 bases. The CDR3 sequence holds 14 residues, the cysteine and phenylalanine included. Only CDR3 DNA is held: 42 bases, read in frame from base 1.